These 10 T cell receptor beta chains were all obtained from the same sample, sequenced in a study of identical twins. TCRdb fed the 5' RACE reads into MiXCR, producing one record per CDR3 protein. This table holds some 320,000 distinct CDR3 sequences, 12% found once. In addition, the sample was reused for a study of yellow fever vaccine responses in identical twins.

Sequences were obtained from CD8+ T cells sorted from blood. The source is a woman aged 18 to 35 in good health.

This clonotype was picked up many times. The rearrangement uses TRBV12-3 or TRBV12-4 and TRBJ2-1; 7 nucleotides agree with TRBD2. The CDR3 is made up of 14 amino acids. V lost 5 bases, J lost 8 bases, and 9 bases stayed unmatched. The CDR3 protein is CASSPQTGRDEQFF. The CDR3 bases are TGTGCCAGCAGTCCCCAGACGGGGAGGGATGAGCAGTTCTTC.

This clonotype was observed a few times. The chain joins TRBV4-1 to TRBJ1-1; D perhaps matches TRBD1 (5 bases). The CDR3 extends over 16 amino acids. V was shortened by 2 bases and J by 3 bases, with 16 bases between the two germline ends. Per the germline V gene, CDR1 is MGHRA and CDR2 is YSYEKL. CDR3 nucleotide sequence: TGCGCCAGCAGCCAATCCCAAACAGGTCAAGACACTGAAGCTTTCTTT. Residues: CASSQSQTGQDTEAFF.

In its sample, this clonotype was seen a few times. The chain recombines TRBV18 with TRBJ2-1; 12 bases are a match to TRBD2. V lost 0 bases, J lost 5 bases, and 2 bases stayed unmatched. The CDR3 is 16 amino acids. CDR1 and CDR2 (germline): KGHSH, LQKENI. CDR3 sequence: CASSPPGLAGHNEQFF. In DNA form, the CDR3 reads TGTGCCAGCTCACCACCGGGACTAGCGGGTCACAATGAGCAGTTCTTC.

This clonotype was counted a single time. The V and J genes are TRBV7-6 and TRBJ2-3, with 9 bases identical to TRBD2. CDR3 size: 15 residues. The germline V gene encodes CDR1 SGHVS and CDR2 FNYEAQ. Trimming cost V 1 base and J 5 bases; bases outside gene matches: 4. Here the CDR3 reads CASSLVAGEVDTQYF. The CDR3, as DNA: TGTGCCAGCAGCTTAGTAGCGGGAGAGGTAGATACGCAGTATTTT.

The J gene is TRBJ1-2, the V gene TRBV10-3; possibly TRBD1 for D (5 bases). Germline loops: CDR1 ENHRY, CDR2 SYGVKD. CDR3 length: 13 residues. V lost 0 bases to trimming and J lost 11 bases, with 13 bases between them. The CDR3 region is CAISESEGGAYTF. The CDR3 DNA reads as TGTGCCATCAGTGAGTCAGAAGGAGGGGCGTACACCTTC.

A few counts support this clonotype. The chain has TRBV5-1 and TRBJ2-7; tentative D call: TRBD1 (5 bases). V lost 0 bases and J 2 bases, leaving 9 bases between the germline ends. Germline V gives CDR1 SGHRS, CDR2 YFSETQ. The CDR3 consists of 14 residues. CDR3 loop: CASSLDGQAYEQYF. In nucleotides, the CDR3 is TGCGCCAGCAGCTTGGATGGACAAGCCTACGAGCAGTACTTC.

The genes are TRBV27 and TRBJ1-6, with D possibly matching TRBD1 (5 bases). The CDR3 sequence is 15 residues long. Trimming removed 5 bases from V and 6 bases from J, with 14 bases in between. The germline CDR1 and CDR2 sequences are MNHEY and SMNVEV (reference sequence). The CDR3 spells CASSLRWDLNSPLHF. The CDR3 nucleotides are TGTGCCAGCAGTCTGCGATGGGACCTTAATTCACCCCTCCACTTT.

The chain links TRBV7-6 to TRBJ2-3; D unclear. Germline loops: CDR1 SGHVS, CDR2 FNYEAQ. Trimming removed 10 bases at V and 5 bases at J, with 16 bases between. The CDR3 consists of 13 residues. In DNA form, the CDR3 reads TGTGCCACCTACAGCGTGGGTCGAGATACGCAGTATTTT. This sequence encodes CATYSVGRDTQYF. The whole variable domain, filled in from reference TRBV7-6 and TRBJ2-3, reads GAGVSQSPRYKVTKRGQDVALRCDPISGHVSLYWYRQALGQGPEFLTYFNYEAQQDKSGLPNDRFSAERPEGSISTLTIQRTEQRDSAMYRCATYSVGRDTQYFGPGTRLTVL.

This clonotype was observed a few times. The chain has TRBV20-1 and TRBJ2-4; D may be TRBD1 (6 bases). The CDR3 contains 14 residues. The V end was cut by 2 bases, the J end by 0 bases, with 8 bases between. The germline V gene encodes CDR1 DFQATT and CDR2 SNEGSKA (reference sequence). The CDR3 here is CSARQGLAKNIQYF. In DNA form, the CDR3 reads TGCAGTGCTAGACAGGGGCTAGCCAAAAACATTCAGTACTTC.

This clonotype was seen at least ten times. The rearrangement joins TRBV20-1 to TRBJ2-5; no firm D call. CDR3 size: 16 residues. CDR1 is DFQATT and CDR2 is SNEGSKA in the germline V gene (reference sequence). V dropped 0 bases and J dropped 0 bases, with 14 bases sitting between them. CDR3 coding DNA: TGCAGTGCTAGAGATCCCCTGGACGGCTACCAAGAGACCCAGTACTTC. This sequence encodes CSARDPLDGYQETQYF.